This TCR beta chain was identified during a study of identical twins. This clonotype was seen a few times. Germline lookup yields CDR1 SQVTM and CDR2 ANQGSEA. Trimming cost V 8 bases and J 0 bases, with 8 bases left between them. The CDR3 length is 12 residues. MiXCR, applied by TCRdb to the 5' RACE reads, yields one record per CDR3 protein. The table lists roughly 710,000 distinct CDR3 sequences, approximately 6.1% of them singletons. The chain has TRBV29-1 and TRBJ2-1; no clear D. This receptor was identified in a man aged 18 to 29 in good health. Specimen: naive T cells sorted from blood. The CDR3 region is CSIQSSYNEQFF. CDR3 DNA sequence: TGCAGCATTCAAAGCTCCTACAATGAGCAGTTCTTC.